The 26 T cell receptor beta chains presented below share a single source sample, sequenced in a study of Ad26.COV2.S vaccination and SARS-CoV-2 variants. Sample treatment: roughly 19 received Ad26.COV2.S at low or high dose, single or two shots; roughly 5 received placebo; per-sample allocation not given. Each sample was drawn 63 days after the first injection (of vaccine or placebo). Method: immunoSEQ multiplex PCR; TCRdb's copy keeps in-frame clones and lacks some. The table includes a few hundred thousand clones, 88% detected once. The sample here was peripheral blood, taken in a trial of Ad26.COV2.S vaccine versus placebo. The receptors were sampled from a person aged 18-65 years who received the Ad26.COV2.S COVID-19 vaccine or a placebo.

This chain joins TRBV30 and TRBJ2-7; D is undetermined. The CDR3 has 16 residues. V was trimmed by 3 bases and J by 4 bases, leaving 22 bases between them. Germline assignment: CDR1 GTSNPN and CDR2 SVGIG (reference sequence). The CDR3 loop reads CAWSVPLPNIGYEQYF. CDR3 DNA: TGTGCCTGGAGCGTCCCCTTGCCTAATATCGGGTACGAGCAGTACTTC.

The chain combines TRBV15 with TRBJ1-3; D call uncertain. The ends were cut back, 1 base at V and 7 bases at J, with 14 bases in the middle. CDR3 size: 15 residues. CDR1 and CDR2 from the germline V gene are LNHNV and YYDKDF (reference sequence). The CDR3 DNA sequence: TGTGCCACCAGCAGAGGCCCCGCGTGGAGTAACACCATATATTTT. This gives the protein CATSRGPAWSNTIYF.

The CDR3 DNA reads as TGTGCCAGTAGCCCCGGTTGGGACACCACCGGGGAGCTGTTTTTT. Translation gives CASSPGWDTTGELFF. This chain links TRBV19 with TRBJ2-2, with D perhaps TRBD1 (6 bases). Germline CDR1 and CDR2: LNHDA and SQIVND (reference sequence). The CDR3 sequence is 15 residues long. Trimming pared 6 bases from V and 4 bases from J, leaving 15 bases between. The variable domain in full, completed from reference TRBV19 and TRBJ2-2, reads DGGITQSPKYLFRKEGQNVTLSCEQNLNHDAMYWYRQDPGQGLRLIYYSQIVNDFQKGDIAEGYSVSREKKESFPLTVTSAQKNPTAFYLCASSPGWDTTGELFFGEGSRLTVL.

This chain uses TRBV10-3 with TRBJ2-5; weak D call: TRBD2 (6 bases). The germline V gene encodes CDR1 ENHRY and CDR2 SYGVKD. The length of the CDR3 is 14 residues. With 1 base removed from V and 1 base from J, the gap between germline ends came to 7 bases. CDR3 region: CAISELRGQETQYF. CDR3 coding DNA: TGTGCCATCAGTGAGTTGCGGGGCCAAGAGACCCAGTACTTC.

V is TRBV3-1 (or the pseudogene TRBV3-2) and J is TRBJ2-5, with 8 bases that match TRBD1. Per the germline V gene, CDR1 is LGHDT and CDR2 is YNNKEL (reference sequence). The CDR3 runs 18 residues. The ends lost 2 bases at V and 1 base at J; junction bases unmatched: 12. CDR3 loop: CASSQWTGRLMFQETQYF. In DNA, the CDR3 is TGTGCCAGCAGCCAATGGACAGGGAGGTTGATGTTCCAAGAGACCCAGTACTTC.

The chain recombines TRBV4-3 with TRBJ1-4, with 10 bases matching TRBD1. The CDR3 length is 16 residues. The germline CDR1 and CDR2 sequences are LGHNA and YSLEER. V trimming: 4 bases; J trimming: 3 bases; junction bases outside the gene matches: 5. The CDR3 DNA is TGCGCCAGCAGCCGCCGACAGGGGGCACCTAATGAAAAACTGTTTTTT. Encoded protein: CASSRRQGAPNEKLFF.

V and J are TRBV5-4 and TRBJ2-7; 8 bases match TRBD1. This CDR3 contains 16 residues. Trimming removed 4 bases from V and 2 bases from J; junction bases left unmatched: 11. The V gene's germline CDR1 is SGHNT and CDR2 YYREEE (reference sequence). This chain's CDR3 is CASSVDTGGMTYEQYF. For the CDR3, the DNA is TGTGCCAGCAGCGTAGACACAGGGGGAATGACCTACGAGCAGTACTTC.

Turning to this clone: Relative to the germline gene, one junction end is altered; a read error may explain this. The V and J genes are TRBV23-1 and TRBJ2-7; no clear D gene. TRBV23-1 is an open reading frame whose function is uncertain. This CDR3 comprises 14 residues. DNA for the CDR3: TGCGCCAGCAGTCAAGTCACCGGTCGGGTCCCCCCGGGTTTC. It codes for CASSQVTGRVPPGF.

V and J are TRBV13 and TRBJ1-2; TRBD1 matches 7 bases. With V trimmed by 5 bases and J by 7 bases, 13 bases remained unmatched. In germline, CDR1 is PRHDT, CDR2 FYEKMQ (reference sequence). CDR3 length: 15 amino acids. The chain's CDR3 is CASSAGDVGGIGYTF. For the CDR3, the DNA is TGTGCCAGCAGCGCTGGGGATGTAGGGGGCATTGGCTACACCTTC.

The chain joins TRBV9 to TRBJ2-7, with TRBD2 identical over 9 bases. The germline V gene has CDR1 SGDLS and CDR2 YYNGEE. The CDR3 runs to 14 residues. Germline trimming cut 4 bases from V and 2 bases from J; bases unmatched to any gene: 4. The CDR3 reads CASSPERGAYEQYF. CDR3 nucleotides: TGTGCCAGCAGCCCCGAGCGGGGGGCCTACGAGCAGTACTTC.

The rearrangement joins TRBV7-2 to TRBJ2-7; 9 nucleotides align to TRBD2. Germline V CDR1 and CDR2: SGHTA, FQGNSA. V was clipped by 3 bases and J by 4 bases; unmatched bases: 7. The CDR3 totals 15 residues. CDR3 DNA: TGTGCCAGCAGCTTGGTGGCGGGGGGGCGGTACGAGCAGTACTTC. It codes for CASSLVAGGRYEQYF.

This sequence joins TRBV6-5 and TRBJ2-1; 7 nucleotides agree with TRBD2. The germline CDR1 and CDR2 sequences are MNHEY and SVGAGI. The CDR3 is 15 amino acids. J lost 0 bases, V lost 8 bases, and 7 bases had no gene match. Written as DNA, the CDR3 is TGTGCCAGCGGGCGGGGGAAAAGCTCCTACAATGAGCAGTTCTTC. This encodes CASGRGKSSYNEQFF.

The CDR3 DNA reads TGCGCCAGCAGCCCCCGGACTAGCGGGGGGAGGAAGACCCAGTACTTC. It yields the protein CASSPRTSGGRKTQYF. This sequence joins TRBV4-1 and TRBJ2-5, with TRBD2 matching over 14 bases. CDR1 and CDR2 (germline): MGHRA, YSYEKL. Trimming cost V 4 bases and J 6 bases; bases outside gene matches: 7. The length of the CDR3 is 16 residues.

The CDR3 coding sequence is TGCGCCAGCAGCCAAGGGACAGGCGTCCAAGAGACCCAGTACTTC. This translates into CASSQGTGVQETQYF. J is TRBJ2-5 and V is TRBV4-3; 7 bases fit TRBD1. Per the germline V gene, CDR1 is LGHNA and CDR2 is YSLEER. The CDR3 covers 15 residues. Trimming removed 1 base from V and 1 base from J; junction bases left unmatched: 3.

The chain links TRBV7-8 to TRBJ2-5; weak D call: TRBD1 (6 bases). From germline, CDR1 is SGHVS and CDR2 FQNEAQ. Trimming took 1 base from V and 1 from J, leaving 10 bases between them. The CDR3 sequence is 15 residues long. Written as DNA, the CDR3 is TGTGCCAGCAGCTTAGTACAGGGATTCCAAGAGACCCAGTACTTC. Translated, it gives CASSLVQGFQETQYF.

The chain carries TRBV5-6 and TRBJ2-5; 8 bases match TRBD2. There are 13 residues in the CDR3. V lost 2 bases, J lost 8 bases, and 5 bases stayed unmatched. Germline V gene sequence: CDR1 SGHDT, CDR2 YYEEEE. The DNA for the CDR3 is TGTGCCAGCAGCTTTTCCGGGGGGGATACCCAGTACTTC. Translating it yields CASSFSGGDTQYF.

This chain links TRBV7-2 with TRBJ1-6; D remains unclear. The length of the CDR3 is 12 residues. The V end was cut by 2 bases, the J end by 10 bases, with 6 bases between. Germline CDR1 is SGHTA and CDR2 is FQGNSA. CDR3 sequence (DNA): TGTGCCAGCAGCTTACCTACCTCACCCCTCCACTTT. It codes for CASSLPTSPLHF.

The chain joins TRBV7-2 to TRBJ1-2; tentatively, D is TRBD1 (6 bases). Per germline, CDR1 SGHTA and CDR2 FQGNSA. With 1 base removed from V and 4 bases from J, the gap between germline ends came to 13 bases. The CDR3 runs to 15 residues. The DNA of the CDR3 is TGTGCCAGCAGCTTAGAGGCAGGGGCTGTCTATGGCTACACCTTC. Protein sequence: CASSLEAGAVYGYTF. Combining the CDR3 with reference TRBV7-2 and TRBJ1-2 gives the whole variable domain GAGVSQSPSNKVTEKGKDVELRCDPISGHTALYWYRQSLGQGLEFLIYFQGNSAPDKSGLPSDRFSAERTGGSVSTLTIQRTQQEDSAVYLCASSLEAGAVYGYTFGSGTRLTVV.

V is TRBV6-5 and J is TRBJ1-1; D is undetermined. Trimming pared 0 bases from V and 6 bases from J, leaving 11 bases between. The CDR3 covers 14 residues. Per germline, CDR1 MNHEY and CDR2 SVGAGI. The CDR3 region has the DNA TGTGCCAGCAGTTACTCTTTGGGAAGCGCTGAAGCTTTCTTT. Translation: CASSYSLGSAEAFF.

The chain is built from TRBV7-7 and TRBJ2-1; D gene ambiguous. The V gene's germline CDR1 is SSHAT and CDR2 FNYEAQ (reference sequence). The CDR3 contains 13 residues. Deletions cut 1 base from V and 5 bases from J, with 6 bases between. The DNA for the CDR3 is TGTGCCAGCAGCTTAGGGGAAAACAATGAGCAGTTCTTC. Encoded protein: CASSLGENNEQFF.

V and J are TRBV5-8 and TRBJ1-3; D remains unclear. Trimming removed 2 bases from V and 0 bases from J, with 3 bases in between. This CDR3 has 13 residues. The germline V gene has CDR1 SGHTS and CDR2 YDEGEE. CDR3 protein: CASSFSSGNTIYF. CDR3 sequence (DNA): TGTGCCAGCAGCTTTTCCTCTGGAAACACCATATATTTT.

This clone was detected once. In nucleotides, the CDR3 is TGCGCCAGCAGCCAGTCGGGACAGGGGACCTCACCCCTCCACTTT. Amino acid sequence: CASSQSGQGTSPLHF. The rearrangement uses TRBV4-1 and TRBJ1-6; 10 bases match TRBD1. This CDR3 is 15 amino acids long. Germline lookup yields CDR1 MGHRA and CDR2 YSYEKL. V dropped 3 bases and J dropped 10; count of bases not matched to a gene: 6.

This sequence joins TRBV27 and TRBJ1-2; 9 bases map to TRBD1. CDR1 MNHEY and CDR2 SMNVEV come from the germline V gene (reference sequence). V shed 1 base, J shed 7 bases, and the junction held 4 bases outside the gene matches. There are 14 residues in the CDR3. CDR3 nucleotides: TGTGCCAGCAGTTTATGGGGACAGGGTGGTGGCTACACCTTC. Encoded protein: CASSLWGQGGGYTF.

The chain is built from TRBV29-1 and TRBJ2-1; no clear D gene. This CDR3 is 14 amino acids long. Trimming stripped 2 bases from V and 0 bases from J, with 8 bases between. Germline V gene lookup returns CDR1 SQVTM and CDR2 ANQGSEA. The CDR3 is CSVERVSSYNEQFF. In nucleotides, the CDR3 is TGCAGCGTTGAAAGGGTTAGCTCCTACAATGAGCAGTTCTTC.

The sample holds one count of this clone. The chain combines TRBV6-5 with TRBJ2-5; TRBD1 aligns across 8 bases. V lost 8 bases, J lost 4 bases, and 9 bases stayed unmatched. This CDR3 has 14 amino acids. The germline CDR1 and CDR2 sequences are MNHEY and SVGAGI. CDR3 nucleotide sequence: TGTGCCAGCCTTGGACAGGGAGGTTTAGAGACCCAGTACTTC. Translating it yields CASLGQGGLETQYF.

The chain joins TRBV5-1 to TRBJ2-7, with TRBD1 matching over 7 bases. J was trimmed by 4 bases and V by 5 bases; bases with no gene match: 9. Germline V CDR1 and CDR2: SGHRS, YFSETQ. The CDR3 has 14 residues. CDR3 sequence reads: CASRETGTDYEQYF. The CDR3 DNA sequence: TGCGCCAGCAGGGAAACCGGGACAGATTACGAGCAGTACTTC.